Each of the 9 T cell receptor beta chains below was sequenced from the same sample in a study of human T cells and chemical hapten exposure. A single record per CDR3 protein comes from TCRdb applying MiXCR to the RACE reads. This table holds 95,000 to 150,000 distinct CDR3 sequences, approximately 10% found once. Time point reported: patch test 3, about 24 weeks after DPC sensitization. Treatment: therapeutic diphenylcyclopropenone sensitization with weekly scalp DPC. The sequenced sample was whole blood, obtained in connection with sensitization to the hapten diphenylcyclopropenone (DPC). Every receptor here comes from a woman between 45 and 60 years old with alopecia areata. Some clones in this sample may be carry-over from other donors' samples.

This clonotype occurred many times. V and J are TRBV4-1 and TRBJ2-5; D gene unclear. The V end was cut by 4 bases, the J end by 1 base, with 7 bases between. Germline V lookup: CDR1 MGHRA, CDR2 YSYEKL. This CDR3 contains 13 residues. The CDR3 sequence: CASSLSIQETQYF. In DNA form, the CDR3 reads TGCGCCAGCAGCCTGAGTATCCAAGAGACCCAGTACTTC.

This clonotype was counted between two and nine times. The chain is built from TRBV4-1 and TRBJ1-1; a possible D gene is TRBD1 (5 bases). Germline loops: CDR1 MGHRA, CDR2 YSYEKL. Trimming left V 0 bases short and J 2 bases short, with 13 bases between. This CDR3 spans 16 amino acids. CDR3 residues: CASSQDMDTPNTEAFF. DNA of the CDR3: TGCGCCAGCAGCCAAGATATGGACACTCCCAACACTGAAGCTTTCTTT.

This clonotype showed up just a few times. V and J are TRBV5-6 and TRBJ2-7; possibly TRBD1 for D (5 bases). There are 12 residues in the CDR3. Deletions cut 5 bases from V and 7 bases from J, with 13 bases between. Germline V lookup: CDR1 SGHDT, CDR2 YYEEEE. For the CDR3, the DNA is TGTGCCAGCAGTCAGGGTAGAGGTGAGCAGTACTTC. As protein: CASSQGRGEQYF.

V is TRBV28 and J is TRBJ2-5; perhaps D is TRBD1 or TRBD2 (7 bases each). Germline V gene data show CDR1 as MDHEN and CDR2 as SYDVKM. The V gene lost 8 bases and the J gene lost 5 bases, with 18 bases spanning the gap. This CDR3 has 14 amino acids. CDR3 nucleotide sequence: TGTGCCAGCGGGGAGGGGACAGTTGACGAGACCCAGTACTTC. The encoded protein is CASGEGTVDETQYF.

The V and J genes are TRBV29-1 and TRBJ1-2, with TRBD1 matching 7 bases. CDR3 length: 12 amino acids. Trimming took 7 bases from V and 8 from J; bases not matched to a gene: 10. The V gene's germline CDR1 is SQVTM and CDR2 ANQGSEA. The CDR3 region is CSGGDSSWGYTF. In DNA form, the CDR3 reads TGCAGCGGGGGGGACAGTTCGTGGGGCTACACCTTC. The full variable domain, in which reference TRBV29-1 and TRBJ1-2 provide the parts outside the CDR3, is SAVISQKPSRDICQRGTSLTIQCQVDSQVTMMFWYRQQPGQSLTLIATANQGSEATYESGFVIDKFPISRPNLTFSTLTVSNMSPEDSSIYLCSGGDSSWGYTFGSGTRLTVV.

This clonotype has only a few counts. The chain carries TRBV4-1 and TRBJ1-2; D is perhaps TRBD1 (6 bases). Trimming pared 0 bases from V and 8 bases from J, leaving 13 bases between. The CDR3 runs to 14 residues. CDR1 is MGHRA and CDR2 is YSYEKL in the germline V gene. CDR3 loop: CASSQDTGRSGYTF. As DNA, the CDR3 is TGCGCCAGCAGCCAAGATACAGGGAGAAGCGGCTACACCTTC.

This clonotype was seen a handful of times. The V gene is TRBV9, the J gene TRBJ2-1; 8 nucleotides align to TRBD2. The germline CDR1 and CDR2 sequences are SGDLS and YYNGEE. Germline trimming cut 0 bases from V and 0 bases from J; bases unmatched to any gene: 8. The CDR3 has 18 amino acids. In DNA form, the CDR3 reads TGTGCCAGCAGCGTAGAAGAGCGGGGGCACGTCTCCTACAATGAGCAGTTCTTC. It codes for CASSVEERGHVSYNEQFF.

This clonotype has just a few counts. The V gene is TRBV28, the J gene TRBJ1-5; possibly TRBD1 for D (5 bases). Germline values: CDR1 MDHEN, CDR2 SYDVKM. This CDR3 spans 14 amino acids. V was trimmed by 3 bases and J by 7 bases, leaving 13 bases between them. The CDR3 here is CASSLYGAGQPQHF. The CDR3 nucleotides are TGTGCCAGCAGTTTGTACGGGGCGGGGCAGCCCCAGCATTTT. The complete variable domain, with remaining parts taken from reference TRBV28 and TRBJ1-5, reads DVKVTQSSRYLVKRTGEKVFLECVQDMDHENMFWYRQDPGLGLRLIYFSYDVKMKEKGDIPEGYSVSREKKERFSLILESASTNQTSMYLCASSLYGAGQPQHFGDGTRLSIL.

The chain is built from TRBV12-3 or TRBV12-4 and TRBJ1-2; the D is unclear. Trimming removed 1 base at V and 7 bases at J, with 4 bases between. The CDR3 has 11 residues. The CDR3 bases are TGTGCCAGCAGTTTAGGGGGTGGCTACACCTTC. Translation: CASSLGGGYTF.